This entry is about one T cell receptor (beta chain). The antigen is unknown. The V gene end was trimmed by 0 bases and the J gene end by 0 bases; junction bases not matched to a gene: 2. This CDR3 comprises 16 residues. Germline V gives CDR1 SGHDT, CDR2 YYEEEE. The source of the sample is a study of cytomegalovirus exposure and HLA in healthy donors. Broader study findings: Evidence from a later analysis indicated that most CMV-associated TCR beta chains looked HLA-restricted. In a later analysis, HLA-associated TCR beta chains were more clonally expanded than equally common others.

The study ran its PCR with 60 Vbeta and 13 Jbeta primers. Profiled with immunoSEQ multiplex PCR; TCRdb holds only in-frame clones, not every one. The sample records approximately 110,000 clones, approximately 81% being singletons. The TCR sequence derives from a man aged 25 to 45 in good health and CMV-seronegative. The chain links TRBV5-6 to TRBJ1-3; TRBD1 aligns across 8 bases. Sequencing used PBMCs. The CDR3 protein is CASSLGQGNSGNTIYF. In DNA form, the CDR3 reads TGTGCCAGCAGCTTGGGACAGGGGAACTCTGGAAACACCATATATTTT.